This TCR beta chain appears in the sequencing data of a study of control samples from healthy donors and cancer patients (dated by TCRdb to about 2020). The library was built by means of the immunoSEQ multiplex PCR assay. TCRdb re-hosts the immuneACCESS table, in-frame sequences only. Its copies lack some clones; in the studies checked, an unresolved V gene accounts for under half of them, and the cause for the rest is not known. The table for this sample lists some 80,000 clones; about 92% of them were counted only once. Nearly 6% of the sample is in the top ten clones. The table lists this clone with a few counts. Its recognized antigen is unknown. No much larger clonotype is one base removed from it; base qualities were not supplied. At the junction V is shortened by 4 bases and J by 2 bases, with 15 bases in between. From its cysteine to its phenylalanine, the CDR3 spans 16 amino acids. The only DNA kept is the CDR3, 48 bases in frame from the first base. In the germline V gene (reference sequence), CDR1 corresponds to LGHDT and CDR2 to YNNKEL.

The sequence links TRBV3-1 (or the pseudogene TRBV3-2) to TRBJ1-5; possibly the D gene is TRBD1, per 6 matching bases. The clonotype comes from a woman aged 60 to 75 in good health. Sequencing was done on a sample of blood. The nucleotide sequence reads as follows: TGTGCCAGCAGCCCCCTGGGGGGGGCGGGCAATCAGCCCCAGCATTTT. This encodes CASSPLGGAGNQPQHF.